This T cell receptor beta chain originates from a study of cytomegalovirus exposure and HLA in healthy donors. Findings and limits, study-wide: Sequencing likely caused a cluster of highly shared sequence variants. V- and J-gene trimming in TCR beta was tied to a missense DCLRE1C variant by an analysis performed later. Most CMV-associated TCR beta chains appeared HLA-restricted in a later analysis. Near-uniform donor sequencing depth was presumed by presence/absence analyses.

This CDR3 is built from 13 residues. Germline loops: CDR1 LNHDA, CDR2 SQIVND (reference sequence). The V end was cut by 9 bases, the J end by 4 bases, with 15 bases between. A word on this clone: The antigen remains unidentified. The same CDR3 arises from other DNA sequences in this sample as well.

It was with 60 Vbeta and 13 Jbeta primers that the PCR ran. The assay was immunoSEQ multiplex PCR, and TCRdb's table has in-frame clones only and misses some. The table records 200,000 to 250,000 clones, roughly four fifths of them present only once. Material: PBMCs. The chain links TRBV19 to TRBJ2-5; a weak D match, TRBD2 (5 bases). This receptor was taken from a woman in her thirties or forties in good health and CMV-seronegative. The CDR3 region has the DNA TGTGCCAGCTCCGCCTCGGGGAGAGAGACCCAGTACTTC. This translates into CASSASGRETQYF.